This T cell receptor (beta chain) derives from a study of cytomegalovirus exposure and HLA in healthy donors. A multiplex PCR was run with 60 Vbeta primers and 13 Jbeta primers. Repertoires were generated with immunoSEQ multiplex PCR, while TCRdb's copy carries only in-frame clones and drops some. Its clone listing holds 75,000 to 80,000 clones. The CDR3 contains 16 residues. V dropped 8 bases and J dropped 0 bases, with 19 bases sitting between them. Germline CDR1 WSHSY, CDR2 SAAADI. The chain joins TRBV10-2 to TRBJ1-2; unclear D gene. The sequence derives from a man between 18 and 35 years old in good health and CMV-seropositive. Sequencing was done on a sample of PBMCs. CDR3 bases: TGCGCCAGCGGGAGAGAAACACAGATAGCTAACTATGGCTACACCTTC. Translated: CASGRETQIANYGYTF.